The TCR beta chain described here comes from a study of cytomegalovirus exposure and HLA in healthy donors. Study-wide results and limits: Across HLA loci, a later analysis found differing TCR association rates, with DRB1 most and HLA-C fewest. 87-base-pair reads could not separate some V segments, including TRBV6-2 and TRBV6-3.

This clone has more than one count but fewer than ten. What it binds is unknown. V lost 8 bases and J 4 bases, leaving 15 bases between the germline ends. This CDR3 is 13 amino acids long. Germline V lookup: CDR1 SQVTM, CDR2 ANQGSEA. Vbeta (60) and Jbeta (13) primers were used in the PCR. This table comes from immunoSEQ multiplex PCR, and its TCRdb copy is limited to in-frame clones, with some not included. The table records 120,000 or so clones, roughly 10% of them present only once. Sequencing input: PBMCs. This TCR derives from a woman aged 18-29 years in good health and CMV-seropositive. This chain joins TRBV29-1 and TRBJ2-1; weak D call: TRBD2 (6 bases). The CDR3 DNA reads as TGCAGCCATTCGGCTAGCGCTTACAATGAGCAGTTCTTC. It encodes CSHSASAYNEQFF.